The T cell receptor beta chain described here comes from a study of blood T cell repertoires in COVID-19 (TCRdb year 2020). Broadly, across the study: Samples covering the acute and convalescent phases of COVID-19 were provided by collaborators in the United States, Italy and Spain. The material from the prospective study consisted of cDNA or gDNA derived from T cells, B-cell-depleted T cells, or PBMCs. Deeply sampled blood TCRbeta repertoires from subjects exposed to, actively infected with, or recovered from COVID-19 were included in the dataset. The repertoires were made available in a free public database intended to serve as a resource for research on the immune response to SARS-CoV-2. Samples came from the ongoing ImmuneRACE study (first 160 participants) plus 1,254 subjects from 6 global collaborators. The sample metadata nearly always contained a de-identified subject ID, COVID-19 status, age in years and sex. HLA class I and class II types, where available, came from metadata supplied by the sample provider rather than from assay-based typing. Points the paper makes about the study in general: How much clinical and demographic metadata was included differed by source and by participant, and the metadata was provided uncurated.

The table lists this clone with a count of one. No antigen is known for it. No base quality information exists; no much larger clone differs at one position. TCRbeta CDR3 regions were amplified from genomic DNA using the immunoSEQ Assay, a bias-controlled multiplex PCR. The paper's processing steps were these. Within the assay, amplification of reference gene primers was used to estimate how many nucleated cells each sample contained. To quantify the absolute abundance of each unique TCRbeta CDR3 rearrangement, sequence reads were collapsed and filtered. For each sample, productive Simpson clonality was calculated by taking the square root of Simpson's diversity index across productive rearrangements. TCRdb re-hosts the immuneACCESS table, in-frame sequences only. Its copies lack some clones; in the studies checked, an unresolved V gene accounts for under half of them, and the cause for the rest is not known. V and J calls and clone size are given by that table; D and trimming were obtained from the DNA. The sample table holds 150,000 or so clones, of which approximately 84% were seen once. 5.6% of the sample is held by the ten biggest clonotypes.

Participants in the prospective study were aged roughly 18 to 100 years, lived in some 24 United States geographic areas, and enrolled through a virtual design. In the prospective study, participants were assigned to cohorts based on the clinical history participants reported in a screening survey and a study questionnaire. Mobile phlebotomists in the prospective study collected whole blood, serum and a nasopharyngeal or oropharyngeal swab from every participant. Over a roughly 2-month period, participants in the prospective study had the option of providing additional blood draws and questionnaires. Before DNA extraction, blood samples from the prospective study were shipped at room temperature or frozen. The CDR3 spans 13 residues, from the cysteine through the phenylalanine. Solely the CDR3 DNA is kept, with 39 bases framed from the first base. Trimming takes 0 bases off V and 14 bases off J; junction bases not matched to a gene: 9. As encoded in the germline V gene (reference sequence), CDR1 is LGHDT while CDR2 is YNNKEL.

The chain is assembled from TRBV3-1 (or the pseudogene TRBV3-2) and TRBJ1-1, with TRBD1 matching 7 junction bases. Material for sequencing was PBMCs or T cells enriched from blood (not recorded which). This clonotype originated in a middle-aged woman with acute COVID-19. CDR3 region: CASSQDWRGQAFF. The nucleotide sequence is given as TGTGCCAGCAGCCAAGATTGGAGGGGGCAGGCATTCTTT.